This entry features one T cell receptor beta chain sequence. Its antigen is not known. V lost 2 bases and J 0 bases, leaving 11 bases between the germline ends. CDR3 length: 16 amino acids. Germline-derived CDR1 and CDR2 are MNHNS and SASEGT. TCRdb's table, derived via immunoSEQ multiplex PCR, lists solely in-frame clones and lacks some. The sample has roughly 25,000 clones; approximately 96% are singletons. This entry belongs to a study of graft-versus-host responses after intestinal transplantation. Turning to the study itself: Following induction with anti-thymocyte globulin, all recipients were given tacrolimus and steroids for around three years. General study findings and limits: The authors found GvH clones in recipient marrow, some appearing first in ileum or blood.

This sequence originates from a human patient who received an intestinal transplant, so some T cells may come from the graft donor. V gene TRBV6-1 combines with J gene TRBJ1-3; D unclear. Sequences were derived from PBMCs, sampled just over 29 days after intestinal transplant. This CDR3 is CASSETAYLSGNTIYF. CDR3 DNA sequence: TGTGCCAGCAGTGAAACGGCGTACCTCTCTGGAAACACCATATATTTT.